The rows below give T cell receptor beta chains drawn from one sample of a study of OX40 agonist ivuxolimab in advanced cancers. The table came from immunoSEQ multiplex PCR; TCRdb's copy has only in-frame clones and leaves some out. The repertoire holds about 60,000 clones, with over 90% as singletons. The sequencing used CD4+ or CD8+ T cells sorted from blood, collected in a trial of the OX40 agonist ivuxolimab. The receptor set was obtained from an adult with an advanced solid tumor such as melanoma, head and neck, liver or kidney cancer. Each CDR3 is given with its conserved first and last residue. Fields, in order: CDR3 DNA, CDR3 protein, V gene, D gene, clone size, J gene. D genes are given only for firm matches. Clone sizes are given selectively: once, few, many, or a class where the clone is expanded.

TGTGCCAGCAGCGTAGAAAGTGGTTGGGGCGGTGAAAAACTGTTTTTT,CASSVESGWGGEKLFF,TRBV9,NA,NA,TRBJ1-4
TGTGCCAGTTATTTACTAGCGGGATACGGTGAGCAGTTCTTC,CASYLLAGYGEQFF,TRBV27,TRBD2,once,TRBJ2-1
TGTGCCAGCAGTTACGGCGGGGGTGGGGACGAGCAGTACTTC,CASSYGGGGDEQYF,TRBV27,TRBD2,NA,TRBJ2-7
TGTGCCAGTACCGGCCCAGGGTTGTACGAGCAGTACTTC,CASTGPGLYEQYF,TRBV19,NA,NA,TRBJ2-7
TGTGCCAGCAGCCCAACTAGCACTTTCGGCACAGATACGCAGTATTTT,CASSPTSTFGTDTQYF,TRBV28,NA,NA,TRBJ2-3
TGTGCCAGCAGCGGGACCAAACGGGGGTTCCCCTACAATGAGCAGTTCTTC,CASSGTKRGFPYNEQFF,TRBV9,NA,NA,TRBJ2-1
TGTGCCAGCAGCCCTCTCCCCCGGGACAGGGAAGGCGACACCTTC,CASSPLPRDREGDTF,TRBV7-8,TRBD1,NA,TRBJ1-2
TGTGCCACCAGTAATGGGCCAACCTACGAGCAGTACTTC,CATSNGPTYEQYF,TRBV27,NA,NA,TRBJ2-7
TGTGCCAGCAGTTCGAGCCTGGGGGATTTGGACACCATATATTTT,CASSSSLGDLDTIYF,TRBV6-5,NA,NA,TRBJ1-3
TGTGCCAGCAGTTACGTGGTCGAGATGAACACTGAAGCTTTCTTT,CASSYVVEMNTEAFF,TRBV6-5,NA,NA,TRBJ1-1
TGTGCCAGCAGCTTAGAAACAGGGACGGGCACTGAAGCTTTCTTT,CASSLETGTGTEAFF,TRBV7-8,NA,NA,TRBJ1-1
TGTGCCAGCAGTTTTGGGCTAACCCTGAGCCACGAGCAGTACTTC,CASSFGLTLSHEQYF,TRBV28,NA,NA,TRBJ2-7
TGCGCCAGCAGTCCTAAAGACAGGGGGGACTATGGCTACACCTTC,CASSPKDRGDYGYTF,TRBV10-2,TRBD1,NA,TRBJ1-2
TGTGCCAGCAGCCTAACAGGGGCCCTTGGCTACGAGCAGTACTTC,CASSLTGALGYEQYF,TRBV9,TRBD1,NA,TRBJ2-7
TGTGCCAGCAGCTTACAGGGGGCGGTAGTTCGAGATACGCAGTATTTT,CASSLQGAVVRDTQYF,TRBV9,TRBD1,NA,TRBJ2-3
TGTGCCAGCAGCCCTTACAAGGGGATATCAAACACTGAAGCTTTCTTT,CASSPYKGISNTEAFF,TRBV9,NA,NA,TRBJ1-1